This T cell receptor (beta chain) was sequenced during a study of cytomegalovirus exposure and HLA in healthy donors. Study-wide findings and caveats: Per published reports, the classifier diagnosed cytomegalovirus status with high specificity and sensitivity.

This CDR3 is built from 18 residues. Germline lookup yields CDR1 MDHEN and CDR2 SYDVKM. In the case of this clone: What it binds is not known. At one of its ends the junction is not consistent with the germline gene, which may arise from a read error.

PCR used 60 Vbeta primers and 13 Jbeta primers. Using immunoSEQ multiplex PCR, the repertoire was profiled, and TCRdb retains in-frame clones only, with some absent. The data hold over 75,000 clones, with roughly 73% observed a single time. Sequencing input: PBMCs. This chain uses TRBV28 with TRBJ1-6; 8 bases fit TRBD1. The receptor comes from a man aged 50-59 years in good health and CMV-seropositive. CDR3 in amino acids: CASSQPRGRSPASSPLNF. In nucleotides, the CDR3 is TGTGCCAGCAGCCAGCCCAGGGGGCGCAGTCCGGCGAGTTCACCCCTCAACTTT. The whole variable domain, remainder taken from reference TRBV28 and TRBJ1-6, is DVKVTQSSRYLVKRTGEKVFLECVQDMDHENMFWYRQDPGLGLRLIYFSYDVKMKEKGDIPEGYSVSREKKERFSLILESASTNQTSMYLCASSQPRGRSPASSPLNFGNGTRLTVT.